Ten or more counts support the clone carrying this T cell receptor (beta chain). Its cognate antigen is unknown. The sample belongs to a study of T cells after yellow fever vaccination. Universal primer sites and UMIs were introduced during 5'RACE template-switching synthesis of TCR cDNA. TCRdb called the 5' RACE reads again in MiXCR, with one record for every CDR3 protein. Of about 220,000 distinct CDR3 sequences listed, approximately 3% are singletons. This CDR3 region has 14 residues. The V end was cut by 3 bases, the J end by 5 bases, with 13 bases between. The germline CDR1 and CDR2 sequences are KGHSH and LQKENI. Whole-study findings and limits: Although the secondary response was weaker, it peaked faster, at day 5 versus 15. FACS-sorted repertoires could harbor abundant contaminating bulk-population clonotypes. Reappearance after the booster was observed for most primary-vaccination clones (roughly 96% CD4, just over 85% CD8).

This chain links TRBV18 with TRBJ1-1, with D possibly matching TRBD1 (5 bases). The clonotype comes from a man between 18 and 35 years old who received the YFV17D yellow fever vaccine. This specimen was CD4+ T cells sorted from PBMCs, taken 10 days after the yellow fever booster vaccination. DNA for the CDR3: TGTGCCAGCTCACCTTCTAGGGGCGGGACTGAAGCTTTCTTT. This gives the protein CASSPSRGGTEAFF.